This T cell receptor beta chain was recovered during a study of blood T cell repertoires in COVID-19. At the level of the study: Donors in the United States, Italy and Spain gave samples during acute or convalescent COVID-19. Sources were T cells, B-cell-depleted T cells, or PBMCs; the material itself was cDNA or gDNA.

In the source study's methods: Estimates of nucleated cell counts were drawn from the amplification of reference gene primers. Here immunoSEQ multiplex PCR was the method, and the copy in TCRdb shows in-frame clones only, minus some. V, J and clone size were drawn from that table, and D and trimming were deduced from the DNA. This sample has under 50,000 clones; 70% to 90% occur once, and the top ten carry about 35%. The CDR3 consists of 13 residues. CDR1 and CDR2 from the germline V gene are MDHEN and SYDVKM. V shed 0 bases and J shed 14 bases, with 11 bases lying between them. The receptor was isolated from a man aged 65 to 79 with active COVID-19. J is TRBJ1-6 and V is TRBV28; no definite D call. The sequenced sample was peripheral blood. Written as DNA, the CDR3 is TGTGCCAGCAGTTTATGGAATACTAGGGCCCTCCACTTT. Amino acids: CASSLWNTRALHF. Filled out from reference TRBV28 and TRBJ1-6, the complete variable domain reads DVKVTQSSRYLVKRTGEKVFLECVQDMDHENMFWYRQDPGLGLRLIYFSYDVKMKEKGDIPEGYSVSREKKERFSLILESASTNQTSMYLCASSLWNTRALHFGNGTRLTVT.